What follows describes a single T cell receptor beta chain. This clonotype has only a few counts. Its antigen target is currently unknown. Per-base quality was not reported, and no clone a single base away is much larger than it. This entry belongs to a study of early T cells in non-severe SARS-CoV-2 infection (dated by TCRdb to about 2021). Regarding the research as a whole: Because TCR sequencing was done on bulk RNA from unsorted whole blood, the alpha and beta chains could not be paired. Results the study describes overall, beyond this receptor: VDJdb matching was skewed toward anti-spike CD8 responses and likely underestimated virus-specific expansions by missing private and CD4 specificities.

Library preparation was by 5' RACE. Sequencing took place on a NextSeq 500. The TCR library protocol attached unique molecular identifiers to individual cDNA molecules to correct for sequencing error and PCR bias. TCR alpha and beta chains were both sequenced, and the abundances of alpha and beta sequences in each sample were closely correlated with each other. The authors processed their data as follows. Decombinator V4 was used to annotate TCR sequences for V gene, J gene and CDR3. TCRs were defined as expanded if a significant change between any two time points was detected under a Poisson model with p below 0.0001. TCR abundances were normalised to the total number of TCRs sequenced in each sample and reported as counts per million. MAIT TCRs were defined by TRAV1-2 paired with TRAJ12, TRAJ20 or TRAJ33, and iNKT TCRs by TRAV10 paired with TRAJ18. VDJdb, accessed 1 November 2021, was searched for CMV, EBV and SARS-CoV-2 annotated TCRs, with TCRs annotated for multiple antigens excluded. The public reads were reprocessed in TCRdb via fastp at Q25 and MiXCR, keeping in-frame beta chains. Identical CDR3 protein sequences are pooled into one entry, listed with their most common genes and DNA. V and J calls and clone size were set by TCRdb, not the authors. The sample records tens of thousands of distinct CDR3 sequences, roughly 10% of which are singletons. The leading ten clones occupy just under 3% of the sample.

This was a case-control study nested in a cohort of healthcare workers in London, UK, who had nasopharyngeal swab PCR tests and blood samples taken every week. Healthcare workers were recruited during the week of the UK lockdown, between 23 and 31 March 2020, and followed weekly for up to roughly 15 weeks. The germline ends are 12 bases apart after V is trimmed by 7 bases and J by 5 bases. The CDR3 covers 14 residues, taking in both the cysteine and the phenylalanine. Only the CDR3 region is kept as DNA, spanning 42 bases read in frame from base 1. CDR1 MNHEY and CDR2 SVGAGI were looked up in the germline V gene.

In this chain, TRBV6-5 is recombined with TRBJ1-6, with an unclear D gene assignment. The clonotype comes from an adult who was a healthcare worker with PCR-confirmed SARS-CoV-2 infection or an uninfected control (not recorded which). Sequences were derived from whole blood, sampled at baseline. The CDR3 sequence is CASTRPGDNSPLHF. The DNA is TGTGCCAGCACTCGCCCGGGCGATAATTCACCCCTCCACTTT.